A single sample gave rise to the 24 T cell receptor beta chains below, sequenced in a study of T cells in Graves' hyperthyroidism and ophthalmopathy. Amplification targeted TCR beta CDR3 regions from RNA transcripts. First-round RT-PCR targeting the TCR CDR3 was performed with the HTBI primer set. TCRdb re-called the multiplex PCR reads with MiXCR, one entry per CDR3 protein. The sample has under 350,000 distinct CDR3 sequences, around a sixth seen once. The sequencing input was blood. These receptors were collected from a woman in her 50s with Graves' hyperthyroidism.

This sequence joins TRBV4-1 and TRBJ1-5; the match to TRBD1 covers 10 bases. The CDR3 sequence is 18 residues long. Trimming took 0 bases from V and 3 from J; bases not matched to a gene: 8. Germline CDR1 reads MGHRA; CDR2 reads YSYEKL. Here the CDR3 reads CASSQDPTTGGPNQPQHF. In nucleotides, the CDR3 is TGCGCCAGCAGCCAAGATCCCACGACAGGGGGCCCCAATCAGCCCCAGCATTTT.

The J gene is TRBJ2-5, the V gene TRBV12-3 or TRBV12-4, with D unclear. The ends were cut back, 7 bases at V and 0 bases at J, with 12 bases in the middle. This CDR3 contains 14 residues. DNA of the CDR3: TGTGCCAGCACCCCTTTCCCGTACCAAGAGACCCAGTACTTC. Its translation is CASTPFPYQETQYF.

In this sample, this clonotype turned up many times. The gene calls are TRBV29-1 and TRBJ2-1, with 13 bases aligning to TRBD2. The CDR3 runs 13 residues. The V and J ends lost 7 bases and 5 bases, in that order; junction bases with no gene match: 2. CDR1 is SQVTM and CDR2 is ANQGSEA in the germline V gene. The CDR3 DNA sequence: TGCAGCGGGGGACTAGCGGGAAACAATGAGCAGTTCTTC. Translating it yields CSGGLAGNNEQFF.

V usage is TRBV12-3 or TRBV12-4 and J usage is TRBJ2-5; 8 bases align to TRBD2. After removal of 2 bases from V and 4 bases from J, the junction contained 6 bases not matched to a gene. The CDR3 runs to 15 residues. DNA for the CDR3: TGTGCCAGCAGTTTATTTCGGGAGGGCGCAGAGACCCAGTACTTC. Amino acid sequence: CASSLFREGAETQYF.

This clonotype was seen at least ten times. V is TRBV7-3 and J is TRBJ1-1; the match to TRBD1 covers 9 bases. The CDR3 loop spans 12 amino acids. CDR1 is SGHTA and CDR2 is FQGTGA in the germline V gene. J gave up 11 bases and V 6 bases, and 7 bases lay outside the gene matches. The CDR3 DNA reads as TGTGCCAGCAGATCCAACAGGGGGCCTGCTTTCTTT. It translates to CASRSNRGPAFF.

This clonotype showed up many times. V and J are TRBV28 and TRBJ2-7; TRBD1 matches at 7 bases. This CDR3 is 14 amino acids long. With 3 bases clipped from V and 1 base from J, the junction kept 3 bases outside the gene matches. Germline V lookup: CDR1 MDHEN, CDR2 SYDVKM. In DNA form, the CDR3 reads TGTGCCAGCAGTTTCCAGGGACAGTCCTACGAGCAGTACTTC. Its protein is CASSFQGQSYEQYF.

This clonotype was observed a handful of times. The genes are TRBV9 and TRBJ1-2; 8 bases are shared with TRBD1. Trimming cost V 3 bases and J 4 bases; bases outside gene matches: 8. CDR1 is SGDLS and CDR2 is YYNGEE in the germline V gene. The CDR3 sequence is 15 residues long. CDR3 coding DNA: TGTGCCAGCAGCGCAAGGACAGGGCAGGGCTATGGCTACACCTTC. Translated: CASSARTGQGYGYTF.

The DNA for the CDR3 is TGTGCCACCAGCAGAGATCCAGCGGAGACCCAGTACTTC. Its protein is CATSRDPAETQYF. The chain recombines TRBV15 with TRBJ2-5, with D unresolved. The length of the CDR3 is 13 residues. V was clipped by 0 bases and J by 5 bases, with 7 bases between them. Germline CDR1 reads LNHNV; CDR2 reads YYDKDF (reference sequence).

This chain links TRBV4-1 with TRBJ1-4; weak D call: TRBD1 (6 bases). The germline CDR1 and CDR2 sequences are MGHRA and YSYEKL. CDR3 length equals 12 residues. The ends were cut back, 4 bases at V and 8 bases at J, with 8 bases in the middle. In DNA, the CDR3 is TGCGCCAGCAGCCGACAGGAGGAAAAACTGTTTTTT. Protein: CASSRQEEKLFF.

As to this clonotype: One end of the junction varies from germline; a read error may be responsible. V gene TRBV5-1 combines with J gene TRBJ1-6; tentatively, D is TRBD1 (6 bases). Germline V lookup: CDR1 SGHRS, CDR2 YFSETQ. CDR3 length: 14 amino acids. CDR3 sequence reads: CASSPDRYNSPLHF. The CDR3 DNA reads as TGTGCCAGCAGCCCGGACAGATATAATTCACCCCTCCACTTT.

The rearrangement joins TRBV20-1 to TRBJ1-6; D might be TRBD1 (6 bases). The length of the CDR3 is 13 residues. Germline CDR1 is DFQATT and CDR2 is SNEGSKA (reference sequence). With 0 bases removed from V and 14 bases from J, the gap between germline ends came to 14 bases. The chain's CDR3 is CSARDRRGGTLHF. The CDR3 DNA reads TGCAGTGCTAGAGATCGAAGGGGGGGAACCCTCCACTTT.

This rearrangement joins TRBV12-5 to TRBJ1-4; TRBD1 matches 11 bases. The CDR3 loop spans 17 amino acids. Per germline, CDR1 LGHNT and CDR2 FRNRAP. J was trimmed by 7 bases and V by 1 base; bases with no gene match: 8. The CDR3 region has the DNA TGTGCTAGTGGTTTGGACAAACCGGGACAGGGGGGTGAAAAACTGTTTTTT. Translating gives CASGLDKPGQGGEKLFF.

V gene TRBV7-2 combines with J gene TRBJ2-7, with 10 bases aligning to TRBD1. Germline CDR1 SGHTA, CDR2 FQGNSA. The V and J ends lost 2 bases and 6 bases, in that order; junction bases with no gene match: 4. CDR3 length: 14 amino acids. In DNA form, the CDR3 reads TGTGCCAGCAGCTTAATGACAGGGGGCAGCGAGCAGTACTTC. Translated, it gives CASSLMTGGSEQYF.

This chain joins TRBV20-1 and TRBJ2-1; TRBD1 might be the D (6 bases). The CDR3 is made up of 14 amino acids. CDR1 DFQATT and CDR2 SNEGSKA come from the germline V gene (reference sequence). Trimming cost V 3 bases and J 3 bases, with 12 bases left between them. CDR3 protein: CSASSGANYNEQFF. The CDR3, as DNA: TGCAGTGCTAGCTCAGGGGCTAACTACAATGAGCAGTTCTTC.

In its sample, this clonotype was seen many times. The V call is TRBV12-3 or TRBV12-4, the J call TRBJ2-7; unclear D gene. Trimming stripped 2 bases from V and 1 base from J, with 9 bases between. This CDR3 comprises 14 residues. The CDR3 loop reads CASSLKLGSYEQYF. DNA of the CDR3: TGTGCCAGCAGTTTAAAATTAGGATCCTACGAGCAGTACTTC.

In its sample, this clonotype was seen many times. The genes are TRBV12-3 or TRBV12-4 and TRBJ2-5, with D possibly being TRBD1 (5 bases). The CDR3 covers 15 residues. Trimming removed 5 bases from V and 2 bases from J, with 15 bases in between. Here the CDR3 reads CASSPWAGNQETQYF. The CDR3 DNA is TGTGCCAGCAGTCCGTGGGCAGGGAATCAAGAGACCCAGTACTTC.

This clonotype has just a few counts. This sequence joins TRBV20-1 and TRBJ2-7; possibly TRBD1 or TRBD2 for D (5 bases each). Germline CDR1 DFQATT, CDR2 SNEGSKA (reference sequence). V shed 5 bases and J shed 3 bases, with 8 bases lying between them. CDR3 length: 11 residues. CDR3 region: CSAGDLYEQYV. CDR3 DNA: TGCAGTGCTGGGGACCTCTACGAGCAGTACGTC.

Only a few counts were recorded for this clonotype. This rearrangement joins TRBV7-9 to TRBJ1-1; TRBD1 agrees at 7 bases. J was trimmed by 0 bases and V by 5 bases; bases with no gene match: 6. CDR3 size: 15 residues. Germline lookup yields CDR1 SEHNR and CDR2 FQNEAQ (reference sequence). The CDR3 spells CASSQTGIMNTEAFF. CDR3 DNA sequence: TGTGCCAGCAGCCAGACAGGGATCATGAACACTGAAGCTTTCTTT.

This clonotype was observed a handful of times. The CDR3 sequence is CASSLGRSGLYGYTF. Here the CDR3 DNA reads TGCGCCAGCAGCTTGGGGAGGAGTGGACTCTATGGCTACACCTTC. The chain couples TRBV5-1 to TRBJ1-2; D call uncertain. The CDR3 contains 15 residues. Germline values: CDR1 SGHRS, CDR2 YFSETQ. With 0 bases removed from V and 4 bases from J, the gap between germline ends came to 13 bases.

This clonotype was counted many times. The J gene is TRBJ1-1, the V gene TRBV18, with D tentatively TRBD1 (5 bases). The CDR3 has 14 amino acids. V was clipped by 8 bases and J by 1 base, with 14 bases between them. Germline V CDR1 and CDR2: KGHSH, LQKENI. The CDR3 DNA follows: TGTGCCAGCACCCGGCAGGGAACGAACACTGAAGCTTTCTTT. This encodes CASTRQGTNTEAFF. Full variable domain (outside the CDR3, taken from reference TRBV18 and TRBJ1-1): NAGVMQNPRHLVRRRGQEARLRCSPMKGHSHVYWYRQLPEEGLKFMVYLQKENIIDESGMPKERFSAEFPKEGPSILRIQQVVRGDSAAYFCASTRQGTNTEAFFGQGTRLTVV.

This clonotype was detected ten times or more. The chain has TRBV12-3 or TRBV12-4 and TRBJ1-1, with D unresolved. The V end was cut by 6 bases, the J end by 1 base, with 9 bases between. The CDR3 is 13 amino acids. The CDR3: CASRMTRNTEAFF. The CDR3 DNA is TGTGCCAGCAGAATGACAAGGAACACTGAAGCTTTCTTT.

The chain combines TRBV7-2 with TRBJ1-2; no firm D call. Germline CDR1 reads SGHTA; CDR2 reads FQGNSA. Trimming shortened V by 0 bases and J by 5 bases, and 7 bases separated the two germline ends. This CDR3 has 13 amino acids. CDR3 residues: CASSLANGYGYTF. In DNA, the CDR3 is TGTGCCAGCAGCTTAGCCAACGGTTATGGCTACACCTTC.

This clonotype was seen repeatedly, ten times or more. V gene TRBV6-1 combines with J gene TRBJ2-7, with TRBD2 matching 8 bases. V was pared by 3 bases and J by 3 bases, with 4 bases of the junction left unmatched. The V gene's germline CDR1 is MNHNS and CDR2 SASEGT. The CDR3 runs 14 residues. The CDR3 DNA reads as TGTGCCAGCAGTGATGGTAGCGGGGACTACGAGCAGTACGTC. Encoded protein: CASSDGSGDYEQYV.

This clonotype was observed a handful of times. The chain combines TRBV20-1 with TRBJ2-5; D might be TRBD2 (7 bases). The CDR3 sequence is 15 residues long. Trimming took off 0 bases at V and 1 base at J, with 12 bases between the two ends. The germline V gene has CDR1 DFQATT and CDR2 SNEGSKA (reference sequence). CDR3 residues: CSARERGTIQETQYF. CDR3 DNA sequence: TGCAGTGCTAGAGAGAGGGGGACTATCCAAGAGACCCAGTACTTC.